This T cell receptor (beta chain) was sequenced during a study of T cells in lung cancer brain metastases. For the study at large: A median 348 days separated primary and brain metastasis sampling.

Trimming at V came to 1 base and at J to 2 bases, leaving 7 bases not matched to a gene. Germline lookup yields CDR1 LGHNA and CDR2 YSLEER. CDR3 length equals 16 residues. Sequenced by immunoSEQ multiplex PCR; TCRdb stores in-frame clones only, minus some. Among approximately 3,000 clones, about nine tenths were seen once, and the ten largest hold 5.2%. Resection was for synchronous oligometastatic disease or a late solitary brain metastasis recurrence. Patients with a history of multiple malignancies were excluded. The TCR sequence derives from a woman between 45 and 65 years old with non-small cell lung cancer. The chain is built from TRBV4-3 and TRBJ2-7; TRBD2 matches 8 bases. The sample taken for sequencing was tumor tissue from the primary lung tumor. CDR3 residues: CASSQGGGTLTYEQYF. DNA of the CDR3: TGCGCCAGCAGCCAAGGCGGGGGGACACTAACCTACGAGCAGTACTTC.